This entry lists 6 T cell receptor beta chains sequenced from one sample in a study of control samples from healthy donors and cancer patients. The table came from immunoSEQ multiplex PCR; TCRdb's copy has only in-frame clones and leaves some out. The repertoire has fewer than 95,000 clones, 91% of them found once; the top ten carry about a sixth. Specimen: blood. The receptors were sampled from a man aged 30 to 39 in good health.

The table lists this clone with a few counts. This CDR3 reads CASSLSTSGDYGYTF. DNA for the CDR3: TGTGCCAGCAGTTTATCGACCTCGGGGGACTATGGCTACACCTTC. The chain carries TRBV27 and TRBJ1-2, with D perhaps matching TRBD1 (5 bases). Germline V CDR1 and CDR2: MNHEY, SMNVEV (reference sequence). The CDR3 is made up of 15 amino acids. The ends were cut back, 0 bases at V and 3 bases at J, with 11 bases in the middle.

The J gene is TRBJ1-1, the V gene TRBV7-3, with D perhaps TRBD1 (6 bases). Trimming stripped 5 bases from V and 5 bases from J, with 12 bases between. Germline V gives CDR1 SGHTA, CDR2 FQGTGA. The CDR3 totals 13 residues. The CDR3 loop reads CASSEQGYTEAFF. The CDR3 region has the DNA TGTGCCAGCAGCGAACAGGGTTATACTGAAGCTTTCTTT. Full variable domain (remainder filled in from reference TRBV7-3 and TRBJ1-1): GAGVSQTPSNKVTEKGKYVELRCDPISGHTALYWYRQSLGQGPEFLIYFQGTGAADDSGLPNDRFFAVRPEGSVSTLKIQRTERGDSAVYLCASSEQGYTEAFFGQGTRLTVV.

The CDR3 loop is CASSLTTGGFQETQYF. DNA of the CDR3: TGTGCCAGCAGCTTAACGACGGGGGGATTCCAAGAGACCCAGTACTTC. The chain uses TRBV5-4 and TRBJ2-5, with 7 bases matching TRBD2. Trimming removed 2 bases from V and 1 base from J; junction bases left unmatched: 8. CDR3 length: 16 residues. Germline-derived CDR1 and CDR2 are SGHNT and YYREEE (reference sequence).

This clone appeared once. The genes are TRBV5-8 and TRBJ2-5, with D possibly being TRBD1 or TRBD2 (5 bases each). The length of the CDR3 is 17 residues. V gave up 0 bases and J gave up 1 base, with 16 bases separating them. Looked up from germline, CDR1 is SGHTS and CDR2 is YDEGEE. The CDR3 loop reads CASSLGRWGAAQETQYF. The DNA for the CDR3 is TGTGCCAGCAGCTTGGGGAGGTGGGGCGCGGCCCAAGAGACCCAGTACTTC.

V is TRBV12-3 or TRBV12-4 and J is TRBJ2-7; D ambiguous. The CDR3 runs to 9 residues. Trimming stripped 6 bases from V and 11 bases from J, with 8 bases between. CDR3 DNA: TGTGCCAGCAGCAACGACAAGTACTTC. Protein sequence: CASSNDKYF.

This clone was found once. The chain is built from TRBV5-5 and TRBJ2-1; 12 bases fit TRBD2. Germline V lookup: CDR1 SGHKS, CDR2 YYEKEE (reference sequence). The trim removed 4 bases at V and 0 bases at J, leaving 8 bases unmatched. This CDR3 region has 18 residues. CDR3 in DNA: TGTGCCAGCAGCCGGGCACTAGCGGGAGGAGTCTCCTACAATGAGCAGTTCTTC. The encoded protein is CASSRALAGGVSYNEQFF. Combining the CDR3 with reference TRBV5-5 and TRBJ2-1 gives the whole variable domain DAGVTQSPTHLIKTRGQQVTLRCSPISGHKSVSWYQQVLGQGPQFIFQYYEKEERGRGNFPDRFSARQFPNYSSELNVNALLLGDSALYLCASSRALAGGVSYNEQFFGPGTRLTVL.